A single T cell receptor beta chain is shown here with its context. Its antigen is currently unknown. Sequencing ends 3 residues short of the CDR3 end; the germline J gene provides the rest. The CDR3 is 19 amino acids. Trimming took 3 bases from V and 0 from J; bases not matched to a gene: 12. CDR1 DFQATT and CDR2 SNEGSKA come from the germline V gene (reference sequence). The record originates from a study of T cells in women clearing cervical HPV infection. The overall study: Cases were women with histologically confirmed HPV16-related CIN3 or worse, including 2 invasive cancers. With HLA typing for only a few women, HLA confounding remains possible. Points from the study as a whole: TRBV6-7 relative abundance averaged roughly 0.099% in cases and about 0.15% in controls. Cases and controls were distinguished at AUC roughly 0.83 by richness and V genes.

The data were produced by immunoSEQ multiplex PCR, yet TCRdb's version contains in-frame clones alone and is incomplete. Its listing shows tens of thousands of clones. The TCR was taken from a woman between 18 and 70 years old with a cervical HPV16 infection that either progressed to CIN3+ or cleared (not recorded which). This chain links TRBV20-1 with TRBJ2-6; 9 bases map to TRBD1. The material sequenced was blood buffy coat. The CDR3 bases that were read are TGCAGTGCTAGGACCGGGGGGACAGGGTCCCCCTCTGGGGCCAACGTC. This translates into CSARTGGTGSPSGANV. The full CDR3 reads CSARTGGTGSPSGANVLTF.